A selection of T cell receptor beta chains follows, all from one sample in a study of molecular identifiers for immune sequencing clone quantification. TCRdb passed the PCR reads through MiXCR, listing each CDR3 protein once. The data contain 490,000 or so distinct CDR3 sequences, 25% of them singletons. The material sequenced was naive CD8+ T cells from blood, with Jurkat cell RNA spiked in. The receptor set was obtained from a human donor in good health. Some libraries in this study had Jurkat cell RNA spiked in. CDR3s include the opening cysteine and the closing phenylalanine or tryptophan. The D gene is left open where the match is weak. Size tells how often a clone was seen (once, few, many) or the class of an expanded clone, and some rows leave it out.

>TRBV5-6|many|NA|TRBJ2-7
CASSNGDAYEQYF
TGTGCCAGCAGCAACGGGGACGCCTACGAGCAGTACTTC
>TRBV9|NA|NA|TRBJ2-3
CASSVSLGTDTQYF
TGTGCCAGCAGCGTGTCACTGGGCACAGATACGCAGTATTTT
>TRBV2|few|NA|TRBJ1-3
CASSASGIGNTIYF
TGTGCCAGCAGTGCCAGCGGGATCGGAAACACCATATATTTT
>TRBV9|NA|TRBD1|TRBJ2-7
CASNDRGREDEQYF
TGTGCCAGCAACGACAGGGGCCGTGAGGACGAGCAGTACTTC
>TRBV12-5|many|NA|TRBJ1-2
CASGLVRRQYAYGYTF
TGTGCTAGTGGTTTGGTACGGAGGCAGTACGCCTATGGCTACACCTTC
>TRBV3-1|many|TRBD2|TRBJ2-6
CASSRIAGGHGANVLTF
TGTGCCAGCAGCCGCATAGCGGGAGGTCATGGGGCCAACGTCCTGACTTTC
>TRBV27|NA|NA|TRBJ2-3
CASSLRLHTDTRYF
TGTGCCAGCAGTTTACGGTTACACACAGATACGCGGTATTTT
>TRBV9|NA|NA|TRBJ2-1
CASSVPGLEQFF
TGTGCCAGCAGCGTGCCGGGACTCGAGCAGTTCTTC
>TRBV20-1|once|NA|TRBJ2-7
CSARVRSTYEQYF
TGCAGTGCTAGAGTCCGGAGCACCTACGAGCAGTACTTC
>TRBV11-2|many|NA|TRBJ2-7
CASSLLTASEQYF
TGTGCCAGCAGCTTACTAACAGCCTCCGAGCAGTACTTC
>TRBV6-5|NA|TRBD1|TRBJ2-7
CASSREQGQDREQYF
TGTGCCAGCAGTCGTGAACAGGGACAGGACCGCGAGCAGTACTTC
>TRBV7-6|few|TRBD1|TRBJ1-5
CASSDGTGSQPQHF
TGTGCCAGCAGCGACGGGACAGGGAGTCAGCCCCAGCATTTT
>TRBV5-6|once|NA|TRBJ1-1
CASSLRAGRSNTEALF
TGTGCCAGCAGCTTGAGAGCAGGTAGATCGAACACTGAAGCTCTCTTT
>TRBV12-3/TRBV12-4|NA|NA|TRBJ2-7
CASSPSAQGEVQYF
TGTGCCAGCAGTCCTAGTGCGCAGGGTGAGGTGCAGTACTTC
>TRBV7-9|NA|TRBD2|TRBJ2-5
CASSPPGTRETQYF
TGTGCCAGCAGCCCTCCAGGGACTAGGGAGACCCAGTACTTC
>TRBV27|NA|NA|TRBJ2-2
CASSLAGGMSGELFF
TGTGCCAGCAGTTTGGCTGGGGGCATGTCCGGGGAGCTGTTTTTT
>TRBV10-2|few|TRBD2|TRBJ2-7
CASLASGGTQNEQYF
TGCGCCAGCTTGGCTAGCGGGGGGACCCAGAACGAGCAGTACTTC
>TRBV12-3/TRBV12-4|NA|NA|TRBJ2-5
CASSLGRRETQYF
TGTGCCAGCAGTTTAGGGCGGAGAGAGACCCAGTACTTC
>TRBV4-1|NA|NA|TRBJ2-2
CASSRINTGTGELFF
TGCGCCAGCAGCCGAATAAACACGGGCACCGGGGAGCTGTTTTTT
>TRBV4-3|once|NA|TRBJ2-1
CASSQDGQVPYNEQFF
TGCGCCAGCAGCCAAGATGGGCAGGTCCCCTACAATGAGCAGTTCTTC
>TRBV2|many|NA|TRBJ1-1
CASSGLQSLNTEAFF
TGTGCCAGCAGCGGCTTACAGTCCCTGAACACTGAAGCTTTCTTT
>TRBV20-1|few|TRBD2|TRBJ2-7
CSARGYLAGGPSYEQYF
TGCAGTGCTAGAGGTTACCTAGCGGGGGGGCCCTCCTACGAGCAGTACTTC
>TRBV29-1|many|TRBD1|TRBJ2-5
CSVATQGPASAQYF
TGCAGCGTTGCCACACAGGGGCCCGCGTCGGCCCAGTACTTC
>TRBV6-2/TRBV6-3|NA|NA|TRBJ2-1
CASSYGRVLNEQFF
TGTGCCAGCAGTTACGGTCGGGTCCTTAATGAGCAGTTCTTC
>TRBV6-2/TRBV6-3|NA|NA|TRBJ1-5
CAPISSAPGNQPQHF
TGTGCCCCGATCTCATCCGCCCCAGGAAATCAGCCCCAGCATTTT
>TRBV2|many|NA|TRBJ1-1
CASSTQNTEAFF
TGTGCCAGCAGTACCCAGAACACTGAAGCTTTCTTT
>TRBV28|NA|NA|TRBJ2-7
CASSPRATAYEQYF
TGTGCCAGCAGTCCCCGGGCCACAGCCTACGAGCAGTACTTC
>TRBV14|many|NA|TRBJ2-7
CASSHGLGPYEQYF
TGTGCCAGCAGCCACGGACTCGGCCCCTACGAGCAGTACTTC
>TRBV3-1|NA|NA|TRBJ2-1
CASSTPTGPEQFF
TGTGCCAGCAGCACCCCCACTGGGCCTGAGCAGTTCTTC